The TCR beta chain described here comes from a study of blood T cell repertoires in COVID-19. Authors' analysis steps: Amplification of reference gene primers was used by the study to estimate nucleated cell counts. The assay was immunoSEQ multiplex PCR, and TCRdb's table has in-frame clones only and misses some. The V and J calls and the clone size are those of that table, but D and trimming were determined from the DNA. The table has 55,000 to 70,000 clones, around 87% seen once; the top ten hold 5.5% to 8.5%. Germline CDR1 and CDR2: KGHSH and LQKENI. The CDR3 is made up of 15 amino acids. V lost 5 bases and J lost 5; bases outside the gene matches: 7.

The chain employs TRBV18 and TRBJ1-5; 9 nucleotides line up with TRBD1. The sequence derives from a man aged 55 to 70 with active or convalescent COVID-19. The source material was peripheral blood. CDR3 coding DNA: TGTGCCAGCTCAGCTACAGGGGGCAGGGATCAGCCCCAGCATTTT. Translating gives CASSATGGRDQPQHF.